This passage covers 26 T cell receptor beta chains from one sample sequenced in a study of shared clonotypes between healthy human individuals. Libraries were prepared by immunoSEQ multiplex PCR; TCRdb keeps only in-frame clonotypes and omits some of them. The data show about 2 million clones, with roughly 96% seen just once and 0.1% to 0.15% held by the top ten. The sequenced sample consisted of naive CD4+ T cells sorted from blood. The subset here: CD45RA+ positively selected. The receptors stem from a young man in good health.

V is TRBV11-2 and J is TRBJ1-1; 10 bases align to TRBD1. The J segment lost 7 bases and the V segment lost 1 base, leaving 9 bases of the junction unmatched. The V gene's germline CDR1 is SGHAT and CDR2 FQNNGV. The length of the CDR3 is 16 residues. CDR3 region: CASSLGPVGQGIEAFF. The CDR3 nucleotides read TGTGCCAGCAGCTTAGGTCCCGTGGGACAGGGGATTGAAGCTTTCTTT.

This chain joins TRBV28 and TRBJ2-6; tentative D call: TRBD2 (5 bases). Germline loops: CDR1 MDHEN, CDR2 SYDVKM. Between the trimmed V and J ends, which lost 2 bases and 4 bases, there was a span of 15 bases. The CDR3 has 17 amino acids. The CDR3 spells CASSLIPLRAGANVLTF. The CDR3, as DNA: TGTGCCAGCAGTTTAATCCCCCTGAGGGCCGGGGCCAACGTCCTGACTTTC.

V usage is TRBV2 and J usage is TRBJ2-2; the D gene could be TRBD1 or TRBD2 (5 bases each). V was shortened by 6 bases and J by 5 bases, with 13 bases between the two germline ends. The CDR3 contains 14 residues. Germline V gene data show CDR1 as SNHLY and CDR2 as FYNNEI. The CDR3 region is CASRKGEQTGELFF. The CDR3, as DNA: TGTGCCAGCAGGAAAGGGGAGCAAACCGGGGAGCTGTTTTTT.

The CDR3 protein is CASSPLPGTTLSYEQYF. In nucleotides, the CDR3 is TGTGCCAGCAGCCCCCTCCCCGGGACTACCCTCTCCTACGAGCAGTACTTC. This chain links TRBV9 with TRBJ2-7, with TRBD2 matching over 7 bases. The CDR3 contains 17 residues. Trimming cost V 4 bases and J 0 bases; bases outside gene matches: 13. In germline, CDR1 is SGDLS, CDR2 YYNGEE.

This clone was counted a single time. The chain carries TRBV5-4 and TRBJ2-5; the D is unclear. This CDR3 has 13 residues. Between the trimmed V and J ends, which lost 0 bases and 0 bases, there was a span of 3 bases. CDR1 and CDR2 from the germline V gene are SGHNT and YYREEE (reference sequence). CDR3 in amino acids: CASSLVYQETQYF. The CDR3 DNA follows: TGTGCCAGCAGCTTGGTGTACCAAGAGACCCAGTACTTC.

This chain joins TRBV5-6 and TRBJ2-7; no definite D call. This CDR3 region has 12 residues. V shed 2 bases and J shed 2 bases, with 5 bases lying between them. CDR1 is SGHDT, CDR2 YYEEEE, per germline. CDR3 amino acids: CASSFWTYEQYF. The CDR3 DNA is TGTGCCAGCAGCTTTTGGACCTACGAGCAGTACTTC.

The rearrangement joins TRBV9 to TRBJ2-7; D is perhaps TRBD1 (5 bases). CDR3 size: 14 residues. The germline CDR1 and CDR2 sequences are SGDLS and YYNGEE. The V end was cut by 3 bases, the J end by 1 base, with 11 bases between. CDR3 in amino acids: CASSGTDRSYEQYF. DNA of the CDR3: TGTGCCAGCAGCGGAACAGACAGATCCTACGAGCAGTACTTC.

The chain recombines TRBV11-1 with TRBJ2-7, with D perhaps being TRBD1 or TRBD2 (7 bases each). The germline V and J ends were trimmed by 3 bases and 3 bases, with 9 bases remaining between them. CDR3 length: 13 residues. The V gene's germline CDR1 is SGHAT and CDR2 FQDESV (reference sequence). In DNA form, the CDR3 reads TGTGCCAGCAGCTTCAGGGGGGGCTACGAGCAGTACTTC. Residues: CASSFRGGYEQYF.

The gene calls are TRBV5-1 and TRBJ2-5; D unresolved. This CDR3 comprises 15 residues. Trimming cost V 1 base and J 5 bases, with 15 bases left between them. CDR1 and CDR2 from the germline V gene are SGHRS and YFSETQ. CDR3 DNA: TGCGCCAGCAGCTTGACAAGCGCTCCTGGGGAGACCCAGTACTTC. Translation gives CASSLTSAPGETQYF.

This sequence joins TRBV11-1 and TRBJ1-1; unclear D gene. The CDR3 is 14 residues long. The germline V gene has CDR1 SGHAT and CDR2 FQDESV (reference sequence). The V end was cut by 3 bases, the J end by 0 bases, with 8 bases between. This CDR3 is CASSFGQLNTEAFF. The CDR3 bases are TGTGCCAGCAGCTTTGGGCAACTGAACACTGAAGCTTTCTTT.

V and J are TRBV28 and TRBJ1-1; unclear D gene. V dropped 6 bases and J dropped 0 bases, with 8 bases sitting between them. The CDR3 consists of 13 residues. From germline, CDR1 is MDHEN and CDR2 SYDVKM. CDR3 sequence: CASSRNVNTEAFF. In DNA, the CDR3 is TGTGCCAGCAGCCGCAACGTGAACACTGAAGCTTTCTTT. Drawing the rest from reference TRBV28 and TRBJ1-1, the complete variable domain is DVKVTQSSRYLVKRTGEKVFLECVQDMDHENMFWYRQDPGLGLRLIYFSYDVKMKEKGDIPEGYSVSREKKERFSLILESASTNQTSMYLCASSRNVNTEAFFGQGTRLTVV.

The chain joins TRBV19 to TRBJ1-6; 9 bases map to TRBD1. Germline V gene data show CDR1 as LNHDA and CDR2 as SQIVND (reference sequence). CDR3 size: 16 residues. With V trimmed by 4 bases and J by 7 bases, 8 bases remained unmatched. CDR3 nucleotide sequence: TGTGCCAGTAGTACGGACCGAGACAGGGGGAATTCACCCCTCCACTTT. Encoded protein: CASSTDRDRGNSPLHF.

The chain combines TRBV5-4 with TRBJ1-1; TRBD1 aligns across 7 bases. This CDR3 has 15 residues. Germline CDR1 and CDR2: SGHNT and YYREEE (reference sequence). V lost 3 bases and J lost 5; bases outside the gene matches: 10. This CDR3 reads CASSSEPGQITEAFF. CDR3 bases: TGTGCCAGCAGCTCGGAACCGGGACAGATAACTGAAGCTTTCTTT.

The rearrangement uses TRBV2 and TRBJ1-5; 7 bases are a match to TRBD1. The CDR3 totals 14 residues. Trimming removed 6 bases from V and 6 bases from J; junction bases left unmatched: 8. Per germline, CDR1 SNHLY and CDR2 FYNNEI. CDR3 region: CASSPQGFAQPQHF. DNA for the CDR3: TGTGCCAGCAGCCCACAGGGGTTCGCTCAGCCCCAGCATTTT.

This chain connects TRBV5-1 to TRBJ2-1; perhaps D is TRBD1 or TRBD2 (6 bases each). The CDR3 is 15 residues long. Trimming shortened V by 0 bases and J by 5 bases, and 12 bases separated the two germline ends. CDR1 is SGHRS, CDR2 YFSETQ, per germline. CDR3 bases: TGCGCCAGCAGCTTGGAGGGGGGCACTCACAATGAGCAGTTCTTC. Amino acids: CASSLEGGTHNEQFF.

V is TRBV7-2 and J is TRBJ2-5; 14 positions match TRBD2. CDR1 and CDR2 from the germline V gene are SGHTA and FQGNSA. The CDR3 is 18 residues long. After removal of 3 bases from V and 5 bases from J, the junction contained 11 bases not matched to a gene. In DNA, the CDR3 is TGTGCCAGCAGCTTCGACCGACTAGCGGGAGGGCCCGGGGAGACCCAGTACTTC. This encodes CASSFDRLAGGPGETQYF.

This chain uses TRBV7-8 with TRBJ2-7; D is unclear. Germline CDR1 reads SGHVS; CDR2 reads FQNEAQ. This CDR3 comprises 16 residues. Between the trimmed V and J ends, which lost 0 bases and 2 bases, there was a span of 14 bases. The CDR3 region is CASSLAKTNFPYEQYF. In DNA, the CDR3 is TGTGCCAGCAGCTTAGCGAAGACGAACTTCCCCTACGAGCAGTACTTC. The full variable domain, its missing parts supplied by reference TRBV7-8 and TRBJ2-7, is GAGVSQSPRYKVAKRGQDVALRCDPISGHVSLFWYQQALGQGPEFLTYFQNEAQLDKSGLPSDRFFAERPEGSVSTLKIQRTQQEDSAVYLCASSLAKTNFPYEQYFGPGTRLTVT.

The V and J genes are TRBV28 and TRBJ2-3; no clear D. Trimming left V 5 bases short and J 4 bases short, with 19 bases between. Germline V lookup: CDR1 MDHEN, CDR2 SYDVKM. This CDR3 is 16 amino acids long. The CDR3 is CASSPDPMRAADTQYF. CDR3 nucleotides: TGTGCCAGCAGTCCCGATCCCATGCGCGCGGCAGATACGCAGTATTTT.

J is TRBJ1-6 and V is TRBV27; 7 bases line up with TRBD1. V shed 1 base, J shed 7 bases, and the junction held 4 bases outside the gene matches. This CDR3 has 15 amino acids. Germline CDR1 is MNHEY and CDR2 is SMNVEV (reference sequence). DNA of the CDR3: TGTGCCAGCAGTTTATTCCCACAGGGGAATTCACCCCTCCACTTT. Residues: CASSLFPQGNSPLHF.

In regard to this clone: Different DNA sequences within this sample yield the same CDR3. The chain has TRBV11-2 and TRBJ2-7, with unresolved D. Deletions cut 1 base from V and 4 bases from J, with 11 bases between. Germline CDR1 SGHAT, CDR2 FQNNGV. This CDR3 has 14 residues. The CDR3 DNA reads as TGTGCCAGCAGCTTAGCGGGCGGAAGGTACGAGCAGTACTTC. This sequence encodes CASSLAGGRYEQYF.

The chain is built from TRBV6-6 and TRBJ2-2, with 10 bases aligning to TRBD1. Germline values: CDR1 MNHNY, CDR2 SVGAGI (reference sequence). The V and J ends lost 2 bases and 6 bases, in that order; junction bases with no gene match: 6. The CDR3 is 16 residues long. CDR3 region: CASSYGGQGPAGELFF. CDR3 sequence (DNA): TGTGCCAGCAGTTACGGGGGACAGGGGCCGGCCGGGGAGCTGTTTTTT.

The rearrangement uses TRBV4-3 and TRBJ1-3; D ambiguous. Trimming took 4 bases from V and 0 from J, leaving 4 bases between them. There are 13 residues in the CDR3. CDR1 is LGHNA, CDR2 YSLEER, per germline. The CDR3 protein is CASSLGSGNTIYF. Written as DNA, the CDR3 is TGCGCCAGCAGCCTTGGCTCTGGAAACACCATATATTTT.

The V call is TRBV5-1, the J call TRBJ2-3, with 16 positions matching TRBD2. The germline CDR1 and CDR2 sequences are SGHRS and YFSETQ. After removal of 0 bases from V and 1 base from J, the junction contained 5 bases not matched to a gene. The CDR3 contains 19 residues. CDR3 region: CASSLVGLAGGFGTDTQYF. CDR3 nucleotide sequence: TGCGCCAGCAGCTTGGTGGGACTAGCGGGAGGGTTTGGCACAGATACGCAGTATTTT.

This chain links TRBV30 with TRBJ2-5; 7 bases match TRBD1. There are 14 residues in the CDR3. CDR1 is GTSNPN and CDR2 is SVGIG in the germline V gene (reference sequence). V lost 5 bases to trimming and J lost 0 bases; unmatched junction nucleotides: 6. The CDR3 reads CAWGRGGDQETQYF. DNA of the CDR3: TGTGCCTGGGGGAGAGGGGGCGACCAAGAGACCCAGTACTTC.

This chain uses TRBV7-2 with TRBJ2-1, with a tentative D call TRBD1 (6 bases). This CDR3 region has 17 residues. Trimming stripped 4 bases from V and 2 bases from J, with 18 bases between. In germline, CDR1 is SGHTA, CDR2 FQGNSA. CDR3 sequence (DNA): TGTGCCAGCAGCTCATATACCCCAGGGGCCCCCTACAATGAGCAGTTCTTC. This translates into CASSSYTPGAPYNEQFF.

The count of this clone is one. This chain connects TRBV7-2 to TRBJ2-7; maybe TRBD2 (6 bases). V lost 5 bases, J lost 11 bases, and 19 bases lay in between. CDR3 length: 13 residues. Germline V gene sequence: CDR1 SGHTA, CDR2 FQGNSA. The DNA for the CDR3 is TGTGCCAGCAGCCCTGGGGGAGGCCCTCAGAAGTACTTC. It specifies CASSPGGGPQKYF.